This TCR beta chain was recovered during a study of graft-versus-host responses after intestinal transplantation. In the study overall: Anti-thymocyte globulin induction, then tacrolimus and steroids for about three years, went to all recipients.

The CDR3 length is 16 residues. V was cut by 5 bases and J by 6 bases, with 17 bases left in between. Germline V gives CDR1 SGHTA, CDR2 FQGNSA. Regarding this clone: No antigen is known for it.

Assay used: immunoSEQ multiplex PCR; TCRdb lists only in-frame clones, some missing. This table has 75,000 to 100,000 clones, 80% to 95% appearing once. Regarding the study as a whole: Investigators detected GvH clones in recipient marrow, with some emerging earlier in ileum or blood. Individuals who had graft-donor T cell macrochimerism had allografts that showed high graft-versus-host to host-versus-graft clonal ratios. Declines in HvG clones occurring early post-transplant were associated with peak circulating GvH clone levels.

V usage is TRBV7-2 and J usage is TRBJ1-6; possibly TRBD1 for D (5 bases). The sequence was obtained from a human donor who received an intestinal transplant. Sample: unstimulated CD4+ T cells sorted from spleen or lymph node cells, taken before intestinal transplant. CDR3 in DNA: TGTGCCAGCAGCCCCGCTCAGGGCAGACTTAATTCACCCCTCCACTTT. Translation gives CASSPAQGRLNSPLHF.